The T cell receptor beta chain described here comes from a study of beta chain features in type 1 diabetes. Study findings and constraints: For TCRB rearrangement, an influence of HLA type remained unresolved here. Moderate yet significant TCRB CDR3 shortening was seen in Type 1 diabetes patients in all four CD4+ subsets.

One heparinised draw, averaging about 116 mL, was taken per donor. For this clone: Its antigen is not known.

The study reverse transcribed the entire isolated RNA, so it sequenced expressed TCRB transcripts. Assay used: immunoSEQ multiplex PCR; TCRdb lists only in-frame clones, some missing. Seen here are 250,000 or so clones, 68% observed once, and the top ten hold 0.053%. CDR1 is GTSNPN and CDR2 is SVGIG in the germline V gene (reference sequence). The CDR3 has 12 amino acids. The ends were cut back, 0 bases at V and 10 bases at J, with 10 bases in the middle. Specimen: naive CD4+ T cells from blood. The chain couples TRBV30 to TRBJ2-1; D call uncertain. This clonotype was sampled from a man aged 25-40 years in good health. In DNA form, the CDR3 reads TGTGCCTGGAGTGTACAAGGCTGGGAGCAGTTCTTC. Its translation is CAWSVQGWEQFF.